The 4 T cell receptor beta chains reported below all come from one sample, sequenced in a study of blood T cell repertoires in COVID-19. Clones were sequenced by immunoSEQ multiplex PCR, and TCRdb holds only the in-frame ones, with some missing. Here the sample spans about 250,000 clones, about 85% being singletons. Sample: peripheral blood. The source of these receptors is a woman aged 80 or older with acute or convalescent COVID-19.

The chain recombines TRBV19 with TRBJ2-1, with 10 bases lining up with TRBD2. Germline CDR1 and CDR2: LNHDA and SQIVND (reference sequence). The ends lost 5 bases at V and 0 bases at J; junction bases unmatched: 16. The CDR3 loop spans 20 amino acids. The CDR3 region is CASSPRRLAGGPSSYNEQFF. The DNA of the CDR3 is TGTGCCAGTAGTCCCCGGAGATTAGCGGGGGGTCCAAGCTCCTACAATGAGCAGTTCTTC.

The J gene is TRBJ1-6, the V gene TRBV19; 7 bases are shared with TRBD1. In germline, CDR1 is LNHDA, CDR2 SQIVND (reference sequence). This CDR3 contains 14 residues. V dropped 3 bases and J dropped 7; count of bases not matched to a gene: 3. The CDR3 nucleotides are TGTGCCAGTAGTATTAGACAGGGAAATTCACCCCTCCACTTT. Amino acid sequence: CASSIRQGNSPLHF.

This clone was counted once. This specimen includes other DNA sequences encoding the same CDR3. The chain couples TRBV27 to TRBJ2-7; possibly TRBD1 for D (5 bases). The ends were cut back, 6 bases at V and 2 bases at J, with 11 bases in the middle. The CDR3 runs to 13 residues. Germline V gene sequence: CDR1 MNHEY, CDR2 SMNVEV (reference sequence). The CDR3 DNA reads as TGTGCCAGCAGGACAACAGGAGCCTACGAGCAGTACTTC. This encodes CASRTTGAYEQYF.

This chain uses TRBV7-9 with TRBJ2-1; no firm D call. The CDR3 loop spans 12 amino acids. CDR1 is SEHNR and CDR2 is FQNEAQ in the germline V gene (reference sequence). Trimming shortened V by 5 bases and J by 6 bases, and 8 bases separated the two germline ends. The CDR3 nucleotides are TGTGCCAGCAGCCCCCCACTCAATGAGCAGTTCTTC. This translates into CASSPPLNEQFF.